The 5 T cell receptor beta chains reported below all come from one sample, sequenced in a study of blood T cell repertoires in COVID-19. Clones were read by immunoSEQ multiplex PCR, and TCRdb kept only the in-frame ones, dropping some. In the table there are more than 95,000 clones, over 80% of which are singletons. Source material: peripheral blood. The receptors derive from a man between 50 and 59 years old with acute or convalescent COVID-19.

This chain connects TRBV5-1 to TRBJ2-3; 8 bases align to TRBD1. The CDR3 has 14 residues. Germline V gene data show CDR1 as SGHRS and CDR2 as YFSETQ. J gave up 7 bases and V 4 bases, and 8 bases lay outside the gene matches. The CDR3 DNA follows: TGCGCCAGCAGCCCGGACAGGGTCGCGAATACGCAGTATTTT. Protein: CASSPDRVANTQYF.

CDR3 bases: TGTGCCAGCAGCCAACGGGACAGAAGCACAGATACGCAGTATTTT. Translated: CASSQRDRSTDTQYF. The chain recombines TRBV3-1 (or the pseudogene TRBV3-2) with TRBJ2-3; 7 bases are a match to TRBD1. Germline V lookup: CDR1 LGHDT, CDR2 YNNKEL (reference sequence). The CDR3 consists of 15 residues. Germline trimming cut 2 bases from V and 0 bases from J; bases unmatched to any gene: 2.

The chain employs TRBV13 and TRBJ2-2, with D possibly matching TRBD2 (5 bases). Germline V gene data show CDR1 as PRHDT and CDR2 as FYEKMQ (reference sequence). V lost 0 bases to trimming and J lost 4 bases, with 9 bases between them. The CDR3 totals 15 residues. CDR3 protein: CASSLGDYLTGELFF. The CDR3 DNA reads TGTGCCAGCAGCTTAGGCGACTACCTCACCGGGGAGCTGTTTTTT.

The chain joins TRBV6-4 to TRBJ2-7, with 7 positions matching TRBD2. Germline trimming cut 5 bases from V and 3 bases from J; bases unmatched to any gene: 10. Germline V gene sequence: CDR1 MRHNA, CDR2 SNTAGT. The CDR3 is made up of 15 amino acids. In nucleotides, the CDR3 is TGTGCCAGCAGTCTGGACTCCGGGACTAACTACGAGCAGTACTTC. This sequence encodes CASSLDSGTNYEQYF.

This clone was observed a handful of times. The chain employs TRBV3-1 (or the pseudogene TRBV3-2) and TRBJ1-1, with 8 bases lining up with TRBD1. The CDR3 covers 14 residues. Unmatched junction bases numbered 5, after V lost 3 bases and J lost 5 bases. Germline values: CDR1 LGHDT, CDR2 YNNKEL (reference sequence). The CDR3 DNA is TGTGCCAGCAGCCATAGCAGGGGGCGAACTGAAGCTTTCTTT. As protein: CASSHSRGRTEAFF.